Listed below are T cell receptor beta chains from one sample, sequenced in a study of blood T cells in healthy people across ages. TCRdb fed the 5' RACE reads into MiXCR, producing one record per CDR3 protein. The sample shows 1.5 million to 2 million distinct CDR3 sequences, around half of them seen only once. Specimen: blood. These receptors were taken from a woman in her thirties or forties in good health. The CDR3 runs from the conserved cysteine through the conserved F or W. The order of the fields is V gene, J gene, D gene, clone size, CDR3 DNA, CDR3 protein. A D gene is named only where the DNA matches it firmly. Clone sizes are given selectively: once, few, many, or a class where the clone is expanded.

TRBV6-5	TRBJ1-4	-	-	TGTGCCAGCAGTTACAGCTGGGACACAGGCGGAAAACTGTTTTTT	CASSYSWDTGGKLFF
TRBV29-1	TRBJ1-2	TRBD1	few	TGCAGCGTTGAACATTACGACAGGGCGAGGACAGGCTACACCTTC	CSVEHYDRARTGYTF
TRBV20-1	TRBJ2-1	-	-	TGCAGTGCCAACAGAGGACAGACTACCTACAATGAGCAGTTCTTC	CSANRGQTTYNEQFF
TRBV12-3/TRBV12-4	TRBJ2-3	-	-	TGTGCCAGCACTAGAGATCGGGTCGATACGCAGTATTTT	CASTRDRVDTQYF
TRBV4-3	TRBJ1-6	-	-	TGCGCCAGCAGCCAAGGGACAGCCAATAATTCACCCCTCCACTTT	CASSQGTANNSPLHF
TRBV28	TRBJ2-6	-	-	TGTGCCAGCAGGGGCAGCTACTCTGGGGCCAACGTCCTGACTTTC	CASRGSYSGANVLTF
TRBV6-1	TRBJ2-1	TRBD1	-	TGTGCCAGCAGCCACAGGGGACCGACATTCCCCTACAATGAGCAGTTCTTC	CASSHRGPTFPYNEQFF
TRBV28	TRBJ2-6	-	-	TGTGCCAGCAGTCTTACCTCTGGGGTAGGGGGGGCCAACGTCCTGACTTTC	CASSLTSGVGGANVLTF
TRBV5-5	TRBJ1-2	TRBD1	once	TGTGCCAGCAGCAGAACAGGGACAGGGCTCTATGGCTACACCTTC	CASSRTGTGLYGYTF
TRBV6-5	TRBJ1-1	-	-	TGTGCCAGCAGTTACTCGAGTATTCAGAACACTGAAGCTTTCTTT	CASSYSSIQNTEAFF
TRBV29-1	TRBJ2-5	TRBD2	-	TGCAGCGTTGCCACTAGCGGGGGTCAAGAGACCCAGTACTTC	CSVATSGGQETQYF
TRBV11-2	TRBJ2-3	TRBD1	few	TGTGCCAGCAGCACTCCGGGACAGCGGTCCTTCTCCACGCAGTATTTT	CASSTPGQRSFSTQYF
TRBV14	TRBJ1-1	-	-	TGTGCCAGCAGCCCGTCCGCCAGGGTGGGTACTGAAGCTTTCTTT	CASSPSARVGTEAFF
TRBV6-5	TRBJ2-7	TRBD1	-	TGTGCCAGCAGTTCCGGCAAGGGACAGGGAAGACCCTACGAGCAGTACTTC	CASSSGKGQGRPYEQYF